This TCR beta chain was captured in a study of OX40 agonist ivuxolimab in advanced cancers. This clone was observed many times. Trimming shortened V by 4 bases and J by 5 bases, and 11 bases separated the two germline ends. This CDR3 has 14 residues. Germline CDR1 is MRHNA and CDR2 is SNTAGT. Method: immunoSEQ multiplex PCR; TCRdb's copy keeps in-frame clones and lacks some. The sample holds about 120,000 clones, roughly 93% seen once. The origin of this receptor is an adult with an advanced solid tumor such as melanoma, head and neck, liver or kidney cancer. The sample was CD4+ or CD8+ T cells sorted from blood, taken in a trial of the OX40 agonist ivuxolimab. The chain joins TRBV6-4 to TRBJ2-2; D is undetermined. CDR3 region: CASSVGSPTGELFF. The CDR3 nucleotides read TGTGCCAGCAGTGTGGGGTCCCCGACCGGGGAGCTGTTTTTT.